The next 23 T cell receptor beta chains were all read from a single sample in a study of OX40 agonist ivuxolimab in advanced cancers. Clones were sequenced by immunoSEQ multiplex PCR, and TCRdb holds only the in-frame ones, with some missing. The table shows about 53,000 clones, with roughly 84% occurring only once. This material consisted of CD4+ or CD8+ T cells sorted from blood, taken in a trial of the OX40 agonist ivuxolimab. Every receptor here comes from an adult with an advanced solid tumor such as melanoma, head and neck, liver or kidney cancer.

The chain combines TRBV5-5 with TRBJ1-1, with a possible D match to TRBD1 (6 bases). Germline CDR1 and CDR2: SGHKS and YYEKEE (reference sequence). The CDR3 is made up of 13 amino acids. Trimming left V 4 bases short and J 6 bases short, with 13 bases between. CDR3 sequence (DNA): TGTGCCAGCAGCCTGGGGGGGGCCGCTGAAGCTTTCTTT. This translates into CASSLGGAAEAFF.

This rearrangement joins TRBV6-6 to TRBJ2-6; D gene ambiguous. V shed 5 bases and J shed 0 bases, with 5 bases lying between them. There are 14 residues in the CDR3. Germline V CDR1 and CDR2: MNHNY, SVGAGI (reference sequence). For the CDR3, the DNA is TGTGCCAGCAGTACTCCCTCTGGGGCCAACGTCCTGACTTTC. It translates to CASSTPSGANVLTF.

The gene calls are TRBV6-5 and TRBJ2-5; no clear D. The CDR3 extends over 11 amino acids. The V end was cut by 10 bases, the J end by 5 bases, with 11 bases between. Per the germline V gene, CDR1 is MNHEY and CDR2 is SVGAGI. The CDR3 coding sequence is TGTGCCATCCCCCTGTGGGAGACCCAGTACTTC. Protein product: CAIPLWETQYF.

This clone was seen only once. A junction end diverges from the germline sequence, so it may reflect a read error. DNA for the CDR3: TGTGCTAGCAGCACTCGGACCGGAGACCCCCTAGATCTGGGCTACACCTTC. This gives the protein CASSTRTGDPLDLGYTF. The rearrangement uses TRBV7-7 and TRBJ1-2; D unresolved. Germline V gene data show CDR1 as SSHAT and CDR2 as FNYEAQ (reference sequence). This CDR3 has 17 residues.

The chain has TRBV10-1 and TRBJ1-1; tentatively, D is TRBD1 (5 bases). The CDR3 sequence is 16 residues long. The V gene lost 3 bases and the J gene lost 4 bases, with 18 bases spanning the gap. Germline CDR1 and CDR2: WNHNN and SYGVQD (reference sequence). This CDR3 is CASSEGEIGSGTEAFF. In DNA, the CDR3 is TGCGCCAGCAGTGAAGGGGAGATAGGGTCGGGCACTGAAGCTTTCTTT.

The chain carries TRBV9 and TRBJ2-3, with D maybe TRBD1 (5 bases). V was shortened by 2 bases and J by 1 base, with 11 bases between the two germline ends. The CDR3 runs 15 residues. Germline loops: CDR1 SGDLS, CDR2 YYNGEE. The CDR3 loop reads CASSVLPRGTDTQYF. In DNA form, the CDR3 reads TGTGCCAGCAGCGTTCTCCCCAGGGGCACAGATACGCAGTATTTT.

The chain uses TRBV4-2 and TRBJ2-3; 15 bases align to TRBD2. This CDR3 comprises 16 residues. V shed 5 bases, J shed 7 bases, and the junction held 7 bases outside the gene matches. The germline CDR1 and CDR2 sequences are LGHNA and YNFKEQ. CDR3 sequence reads: CASSTRTSGGGNTQYF. Written as DNA, the CDR3 is TGTGCCAGCAGCACCCGGACTAGCGGGGGGGGTAATACGCAGTATTTT.

This chain links TRBV5-6 with TRBJ1-2; D remains ambiguous. Germline CDR1 reads SGHDT; CDR2 reads YYEEEE. Trimming stripped 9 bases from V and 8 bases from J, with 14 bases between. This CDR3 region has 11 residues. The CDR3 here is CATPVVRGYTF. CDR3 in DNA: TGTGCCACCCCCGTGGTGAGAGGCTACACCTTC.

The chain couples TRBV4-3 to TRBJ2-7, with D perhaps TRBD2 (6 bases). The V end was cut by 0 bases, the J end by 2 bases, with 14 bases between. CDR3 length equals 16 residues. CDR1 and CDR2 from the germline V gene are LGHNA and YSLEER. CDR3 DNA: TGCGCCAGCAGCCAAGAGTTGAGTAGCGGTACCTACGAGCAGTACTTC. Its translation is CASSQELSSGTYEQYF.

CDR3 loop: CASSLIGSGTGDTF. CDR3 DNA sequence: TGTGCCAGCAGCTTGATCGGGTCTGGGACAGGGGACACCTTC. The rearrangement joins TRBV5-4 to TRBJ1-2; 10 bases fit TRBD1. Germline CDR1 is SGHNT and CDR2 is YYREEE (reference sequence). This CDR3 is built from 14 residues. V lost 1 base to trimming and J lost 12 bases; unmatched junction nucleotides: 9. The full variable domain, in which reference TRBV5-4 and TRBJ1-2 provide the parts outside the CDR3, is ETGVTQSPTHLIKTRGQQVTLRCSSQSGHNTVSWYQQALGQGPQFIFQYYREEENGRGNFPPRFSGLQFPNYSSELNVNALELDDSALYLCASSLIGSGTGDTFGSGTRLTVV.

This rearrangement joins TRBV30 to TRBJ1-1; D uncertain. The CDR3 is made up of 13 amino acids. V gave up 0 bases and J gave up 2 bases, with 7 bases separating them. The V gene's germline CDR1 is GTSNPN and CDR2 SVGIG (reference sequence). The chain's CDR3 is CAWSVWANTEAFF. The CDR3 bases are TGTGCCTGGAGTGTCTGGGCAAACACTGAAGCTTTCTTT.

V and J are TRBV6-5 and TRBJ2-7, with D uncertain. Trimming shortened V by 0 bases and J by 6 bases, and 6 bases separated the two germline ends. The CDR3 runs 12 residues. From germline, CDR1 is MNHEY and CDR2 SVGAGI. CDR3 sequence reads: CASSYSTGEQYF. The CDR3 DNA reads as TGTGCCAGCAGTTACTCGACGGGCGAGCAGTACTTC.

The chain couples TRBV10-3 to TRBJ2-7; D gene unclear. Trimming took off 0 bases at V and 6 bases at J, with 9 bases between the two ends. The CDR3 has 13 residues. CDR1 ENHRY and CDR2 SYGVKD come from the germline V gene. The CDR3 DNA reads as TGTGCCATCAGTGAGTCCGAAATACGCGAGCAGTACTTC. Translating gives CAISESEIREQYF.

CDR3 nucleotide sequence: TGTGCCAGCAGCTCCCCTAGAAACCAAGAGACCCAGTACTTC. Translation gives CASSSPRNQETQYF. V and J are TRBV7-9 and TRBJ2-5, with D unresolved. V lost 4 bases, J lost 0 bases, and 9 bases lay in between. The CDR3 spans 14 residues. The germline V gene encodes CDR1 SEHNR and CDR2 FQNEAQ (reference sequence).

CDR3 sequence reads: CASTRGRWTGELFF. Here the CDR3 DNA reads TGTGCCAGCACCCGAGGGCGGTGGACCGGGGAGCTGTTTTTT. V usage is TRBV28 and J usage is TRBJ2-2, with D tentatively TRBD2 (5 bases). Trimming removed 7 bases at V and 5 bases at J, with 14 bases between. The CDR3 is 14 amino acids. Per the germline V gene, CDR1 is MDHEN and CDR2 is SYDVKM.

The rearrangement links TRBV11-2 to TRBJ2-7; 11 positions agree with TRBD1. Germline V CDR1 and CDR2: SGHAT, FQNNGV. The CDR3 is 15 amino acids. V shed 6 bases, J shed 4 bases, and the junction held 8 bases outside the gene matches. CDR3 nucleotides: TGTGCCAGCAGACCCGGACAGGGGGCAGGTTACGAGCAGTACTTC. This codes for CASRPGQGAGYEQYF.

This clone showed up just once. The rearrangement uses TRBV30 and TRBJ2-5, with a tentative D call TRBD1 (5 bases). Germline values: CDR1 GTSNPN, CDR2 SVGIG (reference sequence). CDR3 length: 14 residues. The ends were cut back, 3 bases at V and 11 bases at J, with 22 bases in the middle. The DNA for the CDR3 is TGTGCCTGGAGGGGGCCATTCCACGGCTACCAGCAGTACTTC. This sequence encodes CAWRGPFHGYQQYF.

The chain couples TRBV2 to TRBJ2-7; 12 nucleotides align to TRBD2. CDR1 is SNHLY and CDR2 is FYNNEI in the germline V gene. V was pared by 6 bases and J by 5 bases, with 8 bases of the junction left unmatched. The CDR3 sequence is 15 residues long. In nucleotides, the CDR3 is TGTGCCAGCAGAGGACTAGCGGGAAGGGGGCACGAGCAGTACTTC. Its protein is CASRGLAGRGHEQYF.

The gene calls are TRBV27 and TRBJ1-1; D gene unclear. The V end lost 6 bases, the J end lost 1 base, and 9 bases lay between the germline ends. CDR1 and CDR2 (germline): MNHEY, SMNVEV (reference sequence). The length of the CDR3 is 13 residues. The CDR3 sequence is CASRLQQNTEAFF. The CDR3 DNA reads as TGTGCCAGCAGGCTACAGCAGAACACTGAAGCTTTCTTT.

The rearrangement links TRBV30 to TRBJ1-4; D is perhaps TRBD1 (5 bases). Germline assignment: CDR1 GTSNPN and CDR2 SVGIG (reference sequence). The V and J ends lost 3 bases and 3 bases respectively, with 11 bases between them. CDR3 size: 14 residues. CDR3 loop: CAWSPQGSNEKLFF. The CDR3 nucleotides are TGTGCCTGGAGCCCCCAGGGTTCTAATGAAAAACTGTTTTTT.

This clone occurred once. The chain employs TRBV11-3 and TRBJ2-3; 8 bases align to TRBD1. The ends lost 5 bases at V and 3 bases at J; junction bases unmatched: 16. The length of the CDR3 is 18 residues. Per germline, CDR1 SGHNT and CDR2 YENEEA. CDR3 DNA: TGTGCCAGCAGCCCGGGCTTGGGGACAGGACGCTGGACAGATACGCAGTATTTT. Its translation is CASSPGLGTGRWTDTQYF. Drawing the rest from reference TRBV11-3 and TRBJ2-3, the complete variable domain is EAGVVQSPRYKIIEKKQPVAFWCNPISGHNTLYWYLQNLGQGPELLIRYENEEAVDDSQLPKDRFSAERLKGVDSTLKIQPAELGDSAVYLCASSPGLGTGRWTDTQYFGPGTRLTVL.

V and J are TRBV9 and TRBJ2-1, with 9 bases aligning to TRBD2. The junction had 0 bases not matched to a gene; V was cut back by 3 bases and J by 2 bases. The germline V gene has CDR1 SGDLS and CDR2 YYNGEE. CDR3 length equals 14 residues. The CDR3 DNA sequence: TGTGCCAGCAGCGCTAGCGGGGCCTACAATGAGCAGTTCTTC. The encoded protein is CASSASGAYNEQFF.

The V gene is TRBV11-3, the J gene TRBJ2-7, with TRBD1 matching 9 bases. The CDR3 consists of 13 residues. J lost 6 bases, V lost 5 bases, and 5 bases had no gene match. The V gene's germline CDR1 is SGHNT and CDR2 YENEEA. This CDR3 reads CASSRDRASEQYF. As DNA, the CDR3 is TGTGCCAGCAGCCGGGACAGGGCCTCCGAGCAGTACTTC.